The text below deals with one T cell receptor (beta chain). The CDR3 is made up of 13 amino acids. Germline CDR1 SNHLY, CDR2 FYNNEI. V trimming: 8 bases; J trimming: 8 bases; junction bases outside the gene matches: 4. Some clones are missing from TCRdb's copy, which holds only in-frame ones; the method was immunoSEQ multiplex PCR. The repertoire holds about 300,000 clones, with under 90% as singletons. Allocation to cohorts depended on clinical history reported by the participants. This sample was included in a study of blood T cell repertoires in COVID-19. The chain combines TRBV2 with TRBJ1-4, with 11 nucleotides matching TRBD1. This sequence was found in a woman between 35 and 50 years old who had recovered from COVID-19. The sample consisted of PBMCs or T cells enriched from blood (not recorded which). Here the CDR3 reads CASGQGAREKLFF. CDR3 nucleotide sequence: TGTGCCAGCGGACAGGGGGCGAGGGAAAAACTGTTTTTT.